The sequence of this T cell receptor beta chain was determined in a study of T cell repertoires in cytomegalovirus infection. Study-wide background: Carrying CMV and the relevant HLA type showed in public TCR beta signatures.

Trimming left V 7 bases short and J 0 bases short, with 19 bases between. Germline V CDR1 and CDR2: SGHVS, FNYEAQ. This CDR3 contains 17 residues. This clonotype was counted many times. Its antigen is not known. TCRdb reanalysed the reads using MiXCR and keeps one entry per CDR3 protein. The sample lists about 240,000 distinct CDR3 sequences, 10% to 15% seen once, with 1.5% to 2% in the top ten. Broader study findings: The response measured ex vivo was dominated by TCR beta clonotypes (HLA-C-restricted and CMV-specific).

Material: PBMCs. The genes are TRBV7-6 and TRBJ2-1; no definite D call. The receptor was derived from a human donor in good health (CMV status not recorded). Some clones in this sample may be carry-over from other donors' samples. CDR3 DNA sequence: TGTGCCAGCAACCCAGAGATGGGGTTTGGCTCCTACAATGAGCAGTTCTTC. This encodes CASNPEMGFGSYNEQFF.